A single sample gave rise to the 4 T cell receptor beta chains below, sequenced in a study of identical twins. A single record per CDR3 protein comes from TCRdb applying MiXCR to the 5' RACE reads. The sample holds around 240,000 distinct CDR3 sequences, approximately 10% seen once. Material for sequencing was memory T cells sorted from blood. Receptors originate from a middle-aged man in good health.

The chain links TRBV11-2 to TRBJ2-6, with 10 bases matching TRBD1. In germline, CDR1 is SGHAT, CDR2 FQNNGV. J lost 3 bases, V lost 5 bases, and 13 bases had no gene match. This CDR3 has 19 residues. CDR3 sequence (DNA): TGTGCCAGCAGCAGAGGGGGTTCGGGACAGGGGTTTGGGGCCAACGTCCTGACTTTC. Its protein product is CASSRGGSGQGFGANVLTF.

The sample holds a few counts of this clonotype. The chain is built from TRBV5-5 and TRBJ1-3; D not resolved. Germline V lookup: CDR1 SGHKS, CDR2 YYEKEE (reference sequence). V lost 2 bases and J 7 bases, leaving 10 bases between the germline ends. This CDR3 has 13 residues. CDR3 DNA sequence: TGTGCCAGCAGCTTCATGGAGGGTAACACCATATATTTT. This sequence encodes CASSFMEGNTIYF. Filled out from reference TRBV5-5 and TRBJ1-3, the complete variable domain reads DAGVTQSPTHLIKTRGQQVTLRCSPISGHKSVSWYQQVLGQGPQFIFQYYEKEERGRGNFPDRFSARQFPNYSSELNVNALLLGDSALYLCASSFMEGNTIYFGEGSWLTVV.

This clonotype was seen repeatedly, ten times or more. V gene TRBV12-3 or TRBV12-4 combines with J gene TRBJ1-2; no definite D call. The V end was cut by 3 bases, the J end by 4 bases, with 9 bases between. The CDR3 runs to 13 residues. This chain's CDR3 is CASSLVNGYGYTF. The DNA of the CDR3 is TGTGCCAGCAGTTTGGTGAATGGCTATGGCTACACCTTC.

This clonotype was picked up many times. The rearrangement links TRBV6-1 to TRBJ2-2; 8 nucleotides match TRBD1. The CDR3 is 13 residues long. Germline CDR1 reads MNHNS; CDR2 reads SASEGT. V shed 8 bases and J 2 bases; nucleotides not matched to a gene: 1. CDR3 DNA sequence: TGTGCCAGCGACAGGGGTAACACCGGGGAGCTGTTTTTT. Its protein product is CASDRGNTGELFF.